These 11 T cell receptor beta chains originate from one sample sequenced in a study of T cell repertoires in cytomegalovirus infection. TCRdb fed the reads into MiXCR, producing one record per CDR3 protein. The sample has about 920,000 distinct CDR3 sequences; 31% are singletons. For these receptors, no antigen is known. Sequencing was performed on cultured CD8+ T cells from PBMCs, taken from culture after CMV antigen stimulation. The receptors were sampled from a human donor in good health (CMV status not recorded). Some clones in this sample may be carry-over from other donors' samples.

The chain couples TRBV12-5 to TRBJ2-3, with 10 positions matching TRBD2. The CDR3 covers 15 residues. Trimming removed 6 bases from V and 2 bases from J; junction bases left unmatched: 5. The V gene's germline CDR1 is LGHNT and CDR2 FRNRAP. The CDR3 reads CASGTLAGITDTQYF. The CDR3 nucleotides read TGTGCTAGTGGCACACTAGCGGGGATCACAGATACGCAGTATTTT. Using reference TRBV12-5 and TRBJ2-3 for the parts outside the CDR3, the full variable domain is DARVTQTPRHKVTEMGQEVTMRCQPILGHNTVFWYRQTMMQGLELLAYFRNRAPLDDSGMPKDRFSAEMPDATLATLKIQPSEPRDSAVYFCASGTLAGITDTQYFGPGTRLTVL.

This clonotype was seen only a few times. The rearrangement joins TRBV7-2 to TRBJ2-5; D is unresolved. The CDR3 is 14 residues long. V gave up 1 base and J gave up 5 bases, with 11 bases separating them. CDR1 is SGHTA, CDR2 FQGNSA, per germline. The DNA for the CDR3 is TGTGCCAGCAGCTTAGTCCATCGATGGGAGACCCAGTACTTC. Translated: CASSLVHRWETQYF.

On this clonotype: One end of the junction is discordant with germline, which a read error may explain. The chain couples TRBV7-6 to TRBJ1-4; D unresolved. Germline V CDR1 and CDR2: SGHVS, FNYEAQ. The length of the CDR3 is 13 residues. The CDR3 region is CASSLVQNEELFF. Written as DNA, the CDR3 is TGTGCCAGCAGCTTAGTTCAAAATGAAGAACTGTTTTTT.

This clonotype was picked up many times. The V gene is TRBV11-3, the J gene TRBJ1-2; 9 nucleotides agree with TRBD1. CDR3 length: 16 residues. After removal of 0 bases from V and 6 bases from J, the junction contained 8 bases not matched to a gene. The V gene's germline CDR1 is SGHNT and CDR2 YENEEA. This CDR3 is CASSLEDRDRVHGYTF. The DNA for the CDR3 is TGTGCCAGCAGCTTAGAAGACCGGGACAGGGTACATGGCTACACCTTC.

This clonotype has at least ten counts. The chain carries TRBV20-1 and TRBJ2-5, with D maybe TRBD2 (6 bases). V was shortened by 0 bases and J by 2 bases, with 16 bases between the two germline ends. CDR1 and CDR2 from the germline V gene are DFQATT and SNEGSKA (reference sequence). The CDR3 consists of 16 residues. The CDR3 DNA reads as TGCAGTGCTAGAGAGATCCCCCTGGGGGGACAAGAGACCCAGTACTTC. Its protein product is CSAREIPLGGQETQYF.

The chain employs TRBV12-3 or TRBV12-4 and TRBJ1-3; D is uncertain. The germline V and J ends were trimmed by 3 bases and 4 bases, with 19 bases remaining between them. CDR3 length: 17 residues. In DNA, the CDR3 is TGTGCCAGCAGTTTTATTGCTCTGGGTCTGGACGGAAACACCATATATTTT. Encoded protein: CASSFIALGLDGNTIYF.

This clonotype was seen just once. This chain links TRBV2 with TRBJ1-2, with D possibly TRBD1 on 5 matching bases. The V gene's germline CDR1 is SNHLY and CDR2 FYNNEI. The CDR3 extends over 11 amino acids. This CDR3 is CTSRGGYGYTF. CDR3 nucleotide sequence: TGTACGTCCCGGGGGGGCTATGGCTACACCTTC.

Comment on this clonotype: A junction boundary mismatches the germline segment, possibly from a read error. The chain links TRBV5-8 to TRBJ1-1, with 7 bases lining up with TRBD1. Germline V gives CDR1 SGHTS, CDR2 YDEGEE. This CDR3 region has 15 residues. CDR3: CASTNDREKSTEAFF. The CDR3 nucleotides read TGCGCCAGCACCAATGACAGGGAAAAAAGCACTGAAGCTTTCTTT.

This sequence joins TRBV5-1 and TRBJ2-4, with a tentative D call TRBD2 (7 bases). The CDR3 has 13 residues. Germline CDR1 is SGHRS and CDR2 is YFSETQ. V lost 0 bases and J 8 bases, leaving 9 bases between the germline ends. CDR3 region: CASSLEGGDIQYF. CDR3 nucleotides: TGCGCCAGCAGCTTGGAGGGGGGGGACATTCAGTACTTC.

The chain uses TRBV6-2 or TRBV6-3 and TRBJ2-5; 7 bases are a match to TRBD1. The J segment lost 4 bases and the V segment lost 6 bases, leaving 11 bases of the junction unmatched. From germline, CDR1 is MNHEY and CDR2 SVGEGT. The CDR3 covers 15 residues. The CDR3 bases are TGTGCCAGCAGCCAAACCGACAGGGTTGGAGAGACCCAGTACTTC. Residues: CASSQTDRVGETQYF.

The V call is TRBV28, the J call TRBJ2-3; D could derive from TRBD1 or TRBD2 (5 bases each). CDR1 and CDR2 from the germline V gene are MDHEN and SYDVKM. The V end lost 7 bases, the J end lost 0 bases, and 14 bases lay between the germline ends. This CDR3 has 15 amino acids. CDR3 in amino acids: CASTRGTSSTDTQYF. CDR3 in DNA: TGTGCCAGCACTCGGGGCACCTCTAGCACAGATACGCAGTATTTT. Filled out from reference TRBV28 and TRBJ2-3, the complete variable domain reads DVKVTQSSRYLVKRTGEKVFLECVQDMDHENMFWYRQDPGLGLRLIYFSYDVKMKEKGDIPEGYSVSREKKERFSLILESASTNQTSMYLCASTRGTSSTDTQYFGPGTRLTVL.